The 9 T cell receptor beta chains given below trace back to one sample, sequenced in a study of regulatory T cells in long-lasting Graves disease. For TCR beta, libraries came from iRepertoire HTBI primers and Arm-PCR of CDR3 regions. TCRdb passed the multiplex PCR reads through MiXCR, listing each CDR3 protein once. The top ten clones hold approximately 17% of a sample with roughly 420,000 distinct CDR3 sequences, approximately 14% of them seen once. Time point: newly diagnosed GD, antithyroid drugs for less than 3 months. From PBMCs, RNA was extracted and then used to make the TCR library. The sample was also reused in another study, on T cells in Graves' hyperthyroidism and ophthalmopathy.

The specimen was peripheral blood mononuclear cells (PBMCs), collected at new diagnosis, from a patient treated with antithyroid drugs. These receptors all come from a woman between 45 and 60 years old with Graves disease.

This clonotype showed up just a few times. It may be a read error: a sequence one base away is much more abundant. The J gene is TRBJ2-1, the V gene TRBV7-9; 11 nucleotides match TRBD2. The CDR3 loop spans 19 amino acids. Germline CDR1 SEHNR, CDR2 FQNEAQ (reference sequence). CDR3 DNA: TGTGCCAGCAGCACCGGACTAGCGGGTCCCAGGAGCTCCTGCAATGAGCAGTTCTTC. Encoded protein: CASSTGLAGPRSSCNEQFF.

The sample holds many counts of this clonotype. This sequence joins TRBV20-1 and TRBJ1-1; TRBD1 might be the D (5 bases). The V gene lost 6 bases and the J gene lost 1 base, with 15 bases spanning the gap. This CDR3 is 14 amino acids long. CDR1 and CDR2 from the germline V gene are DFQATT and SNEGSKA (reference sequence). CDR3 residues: CSAPEQGWNTEAFF. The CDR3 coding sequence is TGCAGTGCCCCAGAGCAGGGATGGAACACTGAAGCTTTCTTT.

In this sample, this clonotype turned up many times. CDR3 protein: CASSVQGNLYQETQYF. The CDR3 bases are TGTGCCAGTAGCGTCCAGGGGAACTTGTACCAAGAGACCCAGTACTTC. The chain carries TRBV19 and TRBJ2-5; D is possibly TRBD1 (6 bases). The CDR3 consists of 16 residues. Germline CDR1 LNHDA, CDR2 SQIVND (reference sequence). The V end lost 6 bases, the J end lost 0 bases, and 17 bases lay between the germline ends.

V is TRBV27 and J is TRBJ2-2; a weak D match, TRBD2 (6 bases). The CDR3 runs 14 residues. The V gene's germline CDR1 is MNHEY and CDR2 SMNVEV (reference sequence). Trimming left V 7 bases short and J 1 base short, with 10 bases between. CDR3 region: CASKGLMNTGELFF. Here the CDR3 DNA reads TGTGCCAGCAAGGGACTGATGAACACCGGGGAGCTGTTTTTT.

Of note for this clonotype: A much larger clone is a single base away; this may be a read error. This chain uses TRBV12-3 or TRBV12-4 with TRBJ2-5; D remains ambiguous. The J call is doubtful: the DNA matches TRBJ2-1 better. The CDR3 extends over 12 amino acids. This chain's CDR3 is CASRSPRDEQFF. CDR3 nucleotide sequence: TGTGCCAGCAGATCTCCCCGGGATGAGCAGTTCTTC.

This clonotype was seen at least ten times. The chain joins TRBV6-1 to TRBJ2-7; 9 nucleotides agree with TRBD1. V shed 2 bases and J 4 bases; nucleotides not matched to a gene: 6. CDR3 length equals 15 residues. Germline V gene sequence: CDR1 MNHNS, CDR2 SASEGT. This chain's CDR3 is CASSESGTGTYEQYF. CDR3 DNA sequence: TGTGCCAGCAGTGAAAGCGGGACAGGGACGTACGAGCAGTACTTC.

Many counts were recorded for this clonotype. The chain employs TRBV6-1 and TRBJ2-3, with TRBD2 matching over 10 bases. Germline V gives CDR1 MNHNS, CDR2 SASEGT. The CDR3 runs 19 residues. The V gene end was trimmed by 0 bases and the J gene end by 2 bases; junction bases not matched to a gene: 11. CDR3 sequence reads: CASSEAPAGGSFNTDTQYF. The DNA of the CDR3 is TGTGCCAGCAGTGAAGCTCCAGCGGGAGGGTCCTTTAACACAGATACGCAGTATTTT.

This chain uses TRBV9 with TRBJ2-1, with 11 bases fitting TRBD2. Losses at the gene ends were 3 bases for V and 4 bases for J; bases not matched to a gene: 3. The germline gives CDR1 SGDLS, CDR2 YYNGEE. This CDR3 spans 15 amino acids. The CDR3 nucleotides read TGTGCCAGCAGCGCTAGCGGGAGGCCTTACAATGAGCAGTTCTTC. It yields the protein CASSASGRPYNEQFF.

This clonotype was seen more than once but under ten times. The CDR3 DNA follows: TGTGCCAGTAGTAGAAGATCACTAGCGGGAAAACACCATGAGCAGTTCTTC. Its protein is CASSRRSLAGKHHEQFF. The chain uses TRBV19 and TRBJ2-1; 10 nucleotides line up with TRBD2. Germline assignment: CDR1 LNHDA and CDR2 SQIVND (reference sequence). The V and J ends lost 4 bases and 8 bases, in that order; junction bases with no gene match: 14. This CDR3 comprises 17 residues.